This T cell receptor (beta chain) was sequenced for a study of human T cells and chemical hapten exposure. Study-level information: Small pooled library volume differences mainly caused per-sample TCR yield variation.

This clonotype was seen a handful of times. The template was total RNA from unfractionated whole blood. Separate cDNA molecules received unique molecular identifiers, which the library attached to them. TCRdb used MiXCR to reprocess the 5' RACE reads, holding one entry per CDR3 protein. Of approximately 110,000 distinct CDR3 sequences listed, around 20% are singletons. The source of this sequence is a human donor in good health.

The CDR3 coding sequence is TGTGCCAGCAGCTATGGAGGAACCGGGGAGCTGTTTTTT. It specifies CASSYGGTGELFF. The chain is built from TRBV12-3 or TRBV12-4 and TRBJ2-2, with D maybe TRBD2 (5 bases). CDR3 size: 13 residues. V was trimmed by 6 bases and J by 5 bases, leaving 10 bases between them.